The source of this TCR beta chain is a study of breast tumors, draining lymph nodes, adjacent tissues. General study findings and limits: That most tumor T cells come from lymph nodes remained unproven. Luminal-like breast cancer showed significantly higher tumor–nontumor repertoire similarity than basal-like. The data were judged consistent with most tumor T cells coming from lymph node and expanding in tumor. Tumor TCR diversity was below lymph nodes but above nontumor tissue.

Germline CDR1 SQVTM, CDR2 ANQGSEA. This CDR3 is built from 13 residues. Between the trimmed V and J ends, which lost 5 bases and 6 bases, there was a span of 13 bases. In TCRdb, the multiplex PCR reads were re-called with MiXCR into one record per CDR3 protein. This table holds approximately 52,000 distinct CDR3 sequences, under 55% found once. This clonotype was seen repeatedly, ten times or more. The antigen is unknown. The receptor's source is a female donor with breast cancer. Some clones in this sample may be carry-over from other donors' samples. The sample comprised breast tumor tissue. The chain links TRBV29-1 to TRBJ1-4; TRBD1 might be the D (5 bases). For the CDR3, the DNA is TGCAGCGTTTGGGGGGGGAGGGATGAAAAACTGTTTTTT. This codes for CSVWGGRDEKLFF.